One T cell receptor beta chain is described in this entry. Its antigen is currently unknown. These data belong to a study of beta chain features in type 1 diabetes. Expressed TCRB transcripts were sequenced after all isolated RNA was converted to cDNA. This table comes from immunoSEQ multiplex PCR, and its TCRdb copy is limited to in-frame clones, with some not included. Seen here are 900,000 or so clones, 15% to 20% observed once, and the top ten hold about 0.02%. V dropped 0 bases and J dropped 4 bases, with 11 bases sitting between them. Germline lookup yields CDR1 SGHRS and CDR2 YFSETQ. The CDR3 has 15 amino acids. Study-level findings and limits: Patients with type 1 diabetes showed fewer VDJ junction insertions and more deletions. HLA influence on TCRB rearrangement stayed unresolved here.

This TCR was recovered from a woman between 18 and 29 years old in good health. The chain combines TRBV5-1 with TRBJ2-1; maybe TRBD2 (6 bases). The specimen sequenced was naive CD4+ T cells from blood. The CDR3 sequence: CASSLVQRVYNEQFF. CDR3 bases: TGCGCCAGCAGCTTGGTCCAGCGGGTTTACAATGAGCAGTTCTTC.